This T cell receptor beta chain was recorded in a study of T cell responses to AZD1222 COVID-19 vaccine (dated by TCRdb to about 2021). Study-level background: Because spike-specific TCR depth and breadth did not differ between the two schedules, AZD1222 recipients who got a second dose at roughly 4 weeks were pooled with those who got a second dose at roughly 12 weeks. A total of 233 trial participants underwent TCR sequencing, of whom roughly 210 had received two doses of AZD1222 and about 25 had received two doses of the MenACWY control vaccine. Trial participants were enrolled into age subgroups of 18-55, 56-69 and 70-plus years, which contained 148, 28 and 57 TCR-sequenced participants, respectively. Points the paper makes about the study in general: Because no day 14 peak-response samples were available, the repertoires could be characterized only after the peak T cell response. The 56-69-year group was small, and its depth increase did not reach significance, likely because of low power. The vaccine-associated CD4 TCRs covered the entire spike protein, and the dominant responses fell in regions 160-218 and 743-854. Participants were mostly white British and included more females than males, and it was suggested by the authors that clonal diversity may have been underestimated. Nearly half of unique spike-specific TCRs reportedly recognized epitopes outside regions mutated in the B.1.351 and B.1.1.7 variants. Spike-specific TCR breadth and depth rose significantly after two AZD1222 doses compared with day 0 and with MenACWY recipients. Conclusions about previously exposed vaccinees were limited because only six or seven AZD1222 recipients were SARS-CoV-2 seropositive at baseline.

Explained via the paper, the time point label denotes: baseline before first vaccination. Vaccinee samples were obtained from the UK trials COV001 and COV002, which included a single-blind randomized controlled phase 2/3 trial of AZD1222 (ChAdOx1 nCoV-19) in healthy adults. Trial participant PBMC samples were collected at day 0 and day 28 after the second dose for TCRbeta chain sequencing. The CDR3 regions of human TCRbeta chains were analyzed by immunosequencing. In the paper's pipeline: TCRs in the repertoires were matched against a reference library of SARS-CoV-2-specific TCRs that had been generated with the MIRA antigen-specificity platform. Breadth was defined as the fraction of unique TCRs that were SARS-CoV-2-associated, and depth was defined as the fraction of total T cells that were SARS-CoV-2-associated. Each spike-specific TCR was assigned to its reactive spike region and to a CD4 or CD8 class using the MIRA data. Log10-transformed breadth and depth values were compared by one-way ANOVA with Sidak's multiple comparisons tests. As stored in TCRdb, this immuneACCESS dataset retains in-frame rearrangements with V and J assigned. A fraction of the clones does not appear; measured against another copy, unresolved V genes explain less than half of the discrepancy, and the remainder lacks a known reason. D and trimming were read from the DNA, whereas the V and J calls and clone size are those reported in that table. The sample contains 95,000 to 150,000 clones, under 90% of them found a single time. Jointly, the top ten make up more than 6.5% of the sample.

In regard to this clone: The antigen it binds to is not known. No much larger clonotype is one base removed from it; base qualities were not supplied.

This clonotype was sampled from an adult in good health. The sequenced sample was peripheral blood, obtained on day 0 of AZD1222 vaccination.

The DNA is as follows: TGTGCCAGCAGGGTTGTTTGGGGGTATCAGCCCCAGCATTTT. This yields the protein CASRVVWGYQPQHF. The V and J segments used are TRBV6-5 and TRBJ1-5; matching of 5 bases hints at TRBD1 as the D gene. The germline V gene gives CDR1 as MNHEY and CDR2 as SVGAGI. The junction carries 14 bases between V and J, which are trimmed by 6 bases and 5 bases respectively. The CDR3 contains 14 residues, cysteine and phenylalanine counted. The kept DNA is CDR3 alone, 42 bases in frame from the first base.